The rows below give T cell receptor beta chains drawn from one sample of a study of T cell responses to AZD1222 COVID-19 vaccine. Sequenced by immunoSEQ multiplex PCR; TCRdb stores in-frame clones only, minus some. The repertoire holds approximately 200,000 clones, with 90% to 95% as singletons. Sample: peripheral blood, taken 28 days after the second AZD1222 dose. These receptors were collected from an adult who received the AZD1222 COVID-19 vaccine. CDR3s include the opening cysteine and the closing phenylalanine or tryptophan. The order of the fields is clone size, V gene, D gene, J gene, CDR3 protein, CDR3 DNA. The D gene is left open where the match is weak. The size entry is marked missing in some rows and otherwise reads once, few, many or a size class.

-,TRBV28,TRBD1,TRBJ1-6,CASSSKPGQAHNSPLHF,TGTGCCAGCAGTTCGAAGCCGGGACAGGCGCATAATTCACCCCTCCACTTT
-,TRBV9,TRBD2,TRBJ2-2,CASSTDIAGWTGELFF,TGTGCCAGCAGCACAGACATAGCGGGATGGACCGGGGAGCTGTTTTTT
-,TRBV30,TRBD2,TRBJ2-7,CAWTPPWASGSSYEQYF,TGTGCCTGGACCCCTCCCTGGGCTAGCGGGAGTTCTTACGAGCAGTACTTC
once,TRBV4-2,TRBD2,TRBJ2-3,CASSQGLAGGPDTQYF,TGTGCCAGCAGCCAAGGACTAGCGGGAGGGCCAGATACGCAGTATTTT
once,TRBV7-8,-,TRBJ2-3,CASSPTLDGTDTQYF,TGTGCCAGCAGCCCCACCCTAGATGGCACAGATACGCAGTATTTT
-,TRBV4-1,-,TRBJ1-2,CASSQGVGHGYTF,TGCGCCAGCAGCCAGGGGGTAGGCCATGGCTACACCTTC
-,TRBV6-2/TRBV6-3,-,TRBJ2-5,CASSWGVQQETQYF,TGTGCCAGCAGTTGGGGAGTACAACAAGAGACCCAGTACTTC
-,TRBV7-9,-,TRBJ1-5,CASSLGQGSFGGQPQHF,TGTGCCAGCAGCTTAGGCCAGGGTAGCTTCGGGGGTCAGCCCCAGCATTTT
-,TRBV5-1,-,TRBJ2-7,CASSRGRAAEQYF,TGCGCCAGCAGCAGGGGCCGGGCTGCGGAGCAGTACTTC
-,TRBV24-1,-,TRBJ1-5,CATSLGSLQPQHF,TGTGCCACCAGTTTAGGCTCATTACAGCCCCAGCATTTT
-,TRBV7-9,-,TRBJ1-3,CASVLGTGNTIYF,TGTGCCAGCGTTTTGGGAACTGGAAACACCATATATTTT
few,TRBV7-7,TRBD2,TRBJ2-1,CASSPTSGSTGEQFF,TGTGCTAGCAGCCCGACTAGCGGGAGTACGGGTGAGCAGTTCTTC
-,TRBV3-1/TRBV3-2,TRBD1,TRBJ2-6,CASSLVGQGAAGANVLTF,TGTGCCAGCAGCCTAGTGGGACAGGGGGCCGCTGGGGCCAACGTCCTGACTTTC
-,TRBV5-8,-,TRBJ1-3,CASSVIKGNTIYF,TGTGCCAGCAGCGTGATTAAGGGAAACACCATATATTTT
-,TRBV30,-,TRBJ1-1,CAWKGRGTEAFF,TGTGCCTGGAAAGGAAGGGGCACTGAAGCTTTCTTT
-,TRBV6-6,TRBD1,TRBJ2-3,CASSPNTGGPSTDTQYF,TGTGCCAGCAGTCCTAACACAGGGGGGCCTAGCACAGATACGCAGTATTTT
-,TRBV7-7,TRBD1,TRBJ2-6,CASSPGTGTSGANVLTF,TGTGCTAGCAGCCCCGGGACAGGGACCTCTGGGGCCAACGTCCTGACTTTC
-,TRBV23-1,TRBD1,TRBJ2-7,CASSPTGVGYEQYF,TGCGCCAGCAGCCCGACAGGGGTGGGCTACGAGCAGTACTTC
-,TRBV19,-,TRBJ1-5,CASSPGSSFSNQPQHF,TGTGCCAGTAGTCCGGGTTCCTCCTTTAGCAATCAGCCCCAGCATTTT
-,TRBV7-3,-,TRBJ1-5,CARRQVGNQPQHF,TGTGCCAGACGACAGGTTGGGAATCAGCCCCAGCATTTT
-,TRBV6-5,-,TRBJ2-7,CASRLLYSSYEQYF,TGTGCCAGCAGATTGCTCTATTCCTCCTACGAGCAGTACTTC
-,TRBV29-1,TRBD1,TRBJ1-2,CSVGQGDGYTF,TGCAGCGTCGGACAGGGAGATGGCTACACCTTC
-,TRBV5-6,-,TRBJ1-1,CASSLTGGREAFF,TGTGCCAGCAGCCTGACGGGGGGTCGCGAAGCTTTCTTT
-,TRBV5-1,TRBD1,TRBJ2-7,CASSLSGQGAYEQYF,TGCGCCAGCAGCTTATCAGGACAGGGAGCCTACGAGCAGTACTTC
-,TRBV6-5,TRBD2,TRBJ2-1,CASTRLADNEQFF,TGTGCCAGCACACGACTAGCGGACAATGAGCAGTTCTTC
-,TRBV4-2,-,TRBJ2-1,CASSQEGGPNNEQFF,TGTGCCAGCAGCCAAGAGGGGGGCCCTAACAATGAGCAGTTCTTC
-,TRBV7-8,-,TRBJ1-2,CASSFFQGLGGYTF,TGTGCCAGCAGCTTTTTTCAGGGACTCGGAGGCTACACCTTC
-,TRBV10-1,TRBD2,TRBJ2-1,CASSVAAGGINEQFF,TGCGCCAGCAGTGTAGCGGCGGGAGGGATTAATGAGCAGTTCTTC
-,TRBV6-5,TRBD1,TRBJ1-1,CASSAGQGPNLAFF,TGTGCCAGCAGCGCGGGACAGGGCCCTAATTTGGCTTTCTTT
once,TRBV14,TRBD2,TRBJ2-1,CASSQWTSPSNNEQFF,TGTGCCAGCAGCCAATGGACTAGCCCTTCCAACAATGAGCAGTTCTTC
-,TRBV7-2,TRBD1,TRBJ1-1,CASSWATGGYTEAFF,TGTGCCAGCAGCTGGGCGACAGGGGGCTATACTGAAGCTTTCTTT